This T cell receptor beta chain was sequenced during a study of human T cells and chemical hapten exposure. On the study more broadly: TCR yields per sample varied, mainly owing to small pooled library volume differences. Study findings and constraints: DPC sensitization left the count of TCRs above 1 in 1000 unchanged.

The library tagged individual cDNA molecules with unique molecular identifiers. In the original workflow: Between roughly 20,000 and 690,600 TCRs appeared in each sample, and the median stood at about 100,000. TCRdb itself ran the 5' RACE reads through MiXCR, one entry per CDR3 protein. None of the V and J calls come from the authors' own analysis; TCRdb made them. This repertoire shows approximately 80,000 distinct CDR3 sequences, more than 15% found once; its top ten account for over 6.5%. Unseparated into fractions, whole blood served as the source from which total RNA was extracted. This clonotype was observed a handful of times. The antigen is unknown. The CDR3 has 16 residues. Germline CDR1 SGHRS, CDR2 YFSETQ. Trimming left V 1 base short and J 0 bases short, with 13 bases between.

This clonotype originated in a female donor in good health. This chain links TRBV5-1 with TRBJ1-1; weak D call: TRBD1 (5 bases). CDR3 sequence: CASSLTGRLMNTEAFF. Written as DNA, the CDR3 is TGCGCCAGCAGCTTGACAGGTAGACTGATGAACACTGAAGCTTTCTTT.